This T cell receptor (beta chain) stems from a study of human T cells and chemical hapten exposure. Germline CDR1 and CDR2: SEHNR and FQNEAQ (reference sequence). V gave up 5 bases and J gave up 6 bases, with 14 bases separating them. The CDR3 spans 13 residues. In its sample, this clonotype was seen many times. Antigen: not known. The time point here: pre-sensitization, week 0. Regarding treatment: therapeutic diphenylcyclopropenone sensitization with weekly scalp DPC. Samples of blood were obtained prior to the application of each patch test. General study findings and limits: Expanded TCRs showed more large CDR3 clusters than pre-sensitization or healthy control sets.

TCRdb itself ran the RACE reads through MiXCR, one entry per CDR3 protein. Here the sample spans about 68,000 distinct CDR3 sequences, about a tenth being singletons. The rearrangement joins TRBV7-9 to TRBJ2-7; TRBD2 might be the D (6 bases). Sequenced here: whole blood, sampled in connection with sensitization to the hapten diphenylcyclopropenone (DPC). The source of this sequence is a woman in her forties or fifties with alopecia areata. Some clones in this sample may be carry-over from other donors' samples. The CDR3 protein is CASSHSMGGEQYF. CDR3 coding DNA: TGTGCCAGCAGCCATTCAATGGGGGGCGAGCAGTACTTC.